This T cell receptor beta chain was documented in a study of blood T cell repertoires in COVID-19. The overall study: The United States, Italy and Spain provided the acute and convalescent COVID-19 samples. PBMCs, B-cell-depleted T cells, or T cells provided the cDNA or gDNA that made up the material.

Original data processing: Reference gene primer amplification yielded estimated nucleated cell counts. Sequencing used immunoSEQ multiplex PCR; TCRdb keeps in-frame clones, though not all of them. That table furnishes V, J and clone size, whereas the DNA furnished D and trimming. The sample lists over 40,000 clones, about nine tenths seen once, with approximately 2.6% in the top ten. This CDR3 has 16 amino acids. The V gene's germline CDR1 is SGHVS and CDR2 FNYEAQ. Trimming took 3 bases from V and 2 from J; bases not matched to a gene: 1. This sequence originates from an elderly man with acute or convalescent COVID-19. Input material: peripheral blood. The V call is TRBV7-6, the J call TRBJ2-7; 16 positions agree with TRBD2. CDR3 sequence reads: CASSLGTSGGAYEQYF. CDR3 coding DNA: TGTGCCAGCAGCTTGGGGACTAGCGGGGGGGCCTACGAGCAGTACTTC.